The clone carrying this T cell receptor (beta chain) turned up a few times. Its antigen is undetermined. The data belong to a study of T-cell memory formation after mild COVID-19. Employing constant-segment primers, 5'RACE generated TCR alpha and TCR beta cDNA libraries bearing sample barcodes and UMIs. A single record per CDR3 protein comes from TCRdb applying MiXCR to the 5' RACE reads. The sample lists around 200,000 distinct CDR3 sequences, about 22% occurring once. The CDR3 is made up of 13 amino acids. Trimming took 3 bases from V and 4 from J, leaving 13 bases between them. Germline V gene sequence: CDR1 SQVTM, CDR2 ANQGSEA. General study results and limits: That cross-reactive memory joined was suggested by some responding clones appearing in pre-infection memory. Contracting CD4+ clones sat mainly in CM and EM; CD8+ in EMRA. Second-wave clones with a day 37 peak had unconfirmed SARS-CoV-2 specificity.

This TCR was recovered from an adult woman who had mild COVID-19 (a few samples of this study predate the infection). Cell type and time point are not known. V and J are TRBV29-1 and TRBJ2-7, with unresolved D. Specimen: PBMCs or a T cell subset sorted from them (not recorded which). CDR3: CSVDFDGAYEQYF. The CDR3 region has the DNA TGCAGCGTTGATTTCGACGGAGCTTACGAGCAGTACTTC.